This T cell receptor beta chain was sequenced for a study of shared clonotypes between healthy human individuals. Study at large: Per donor, CD8 memory used one plate, CD8 naive used two, CD4 memory used three and CD4 naive used three. Overall study results and limits: Relative to their counterparts shared across all four donors, non-shared clonotypes exhibited diminished generation probabilities.

The method was immunoSEQ multiplex PCR; TCRdb's version includes in-frame clones alone and lacks a portion of them. The table has some 2 million clones, roughly 95% seen once. Germline values: CDR1 MGHRA, CDR2 YSYEKL. The length of the CDR3 is 14 residues. V was clipped by 4 bases and J by 0 bases, with 10 bases between them. Naive CD8 cells, CD45RO-negative and positively selected for CCR7, excluded terminally differentiated effector memory CD45RA+ cells. Points on this clone: The antigen is not known.

Material: naive CD8+ T cells sorted from blood. The TCR comes from a man younger than 35 in good health. The chain carries TRBV4-1 and TRBJ2-7; D is unclear. The CDR3 reads CASSPSDFSYEQYF. CDR3 nucleotide sequence: TGCGCCAGCAGCCCCAGCGATTTCTCCTACGAGCAGTACTTC.